A single sample gave rise to the 21 T cell receptor beta chains below, sequenced in a study of read filtering for tumor transcriptome and immune sequencing. From about 400 ng of RNA, a library with molecular barcoded alpha/delta and beta/gamma adaptors was made. One entry per CDR3 protein, called by TCRdb with MiXCR from the reads. The table lists 100,000 to 150,000 distinct CDR3 sequences, over 10% of them singletons. The sample comprised a population of CD138-negative cells sorted from bone marrow. These receptors were obtained from a donor at least 40 years old with multiple myeloma.

This clonotype was seen a handful of times. The chain joins TRBV10-3 to TRBJ2-3, with D hard to call. Germline V gene data show CDR1 as ENHRY and CDR2 as SYGVKD. V shed 5 bases and J shed 6 bases, with 18 bases lying between them. The CDR3 sequence is 15 residues long. Here the CDR3 reads CAISRVPVDEDTQYF. Written as DNA, the CDR3 is TGTGCCATCAGTCGCGTACCAGTGGATGAGGATACGCAGTATTTT.

Ten or more counts support this clonotype. The chain combines TRBV5-1 with TRBJ2-3; D is undetermined. The CDR3 is made up of 13 amino acids. Germline lookup yields CDR1 SGHRS and CDR2 YFSETQ. V lost 0 bases and J lost 2, with 4 bases in between. The CDR3 DNA reads as TGCGCCAGCAGCTTGGCATACACAGATACGCAGTATTTT. Encoded protein: CASSLAYTDTQYF. Looking up the rest from reference TRBV5-1 and TRBJ2-3 gives the full variable domain: KAGVTQTPRYLIKTRGQQVTLSCSPISGHRSVSWYQQTPGQGLQFLFEYFSETQRNKGNFPGRFSGRQFSNSRSEMNVSTLELGDSALYLCASSLAYTDTQYFGPGTRLTVL.

This clonotype was recorded a few times. The V and J genes are TRBV28 and TRBJ2-6; the D is unclear. Germline V CDR1 and CDR2: MDHEN, SYDVKM. This CDR3 is 14 amino acids long. The germline V and J ends were trimmed by 6 bases and 1 base, with 7 bases remaining between them. The CDR3 reads CASSQVSGANVLTF. CDR3 DNA sequence: TGTGCCAGCAGCCAAGTATCTGGGGCCAACGTCCTGACTTTC.

This clonotype was seen ten or more times. The J gene is TRBJ1-4, the V gene TRBV5-1; D remains ambiguous. The germline gives CDR1 SGHRS, CDR2 YFSETQ. The germline V and J ends were trimmed by 1 base and 7 bases, with 17 bases remaining between them. The CDR3 has 16 amino acids. In DNA, the CDR3 is TGCGCCAGCAGCTTGATGTCCCCATCGGTTGGTGAAAAACTGTTTTTT. It encodes CASSLMSPSVGEKLFF.

This clonotype has at least ten counts. The gene calls are TRBV6-5 and TRBJ2-3; 10 bases align to TRBD2. The CDR3 is 16 amino acids. V trimming: 4 bases; J trimming: 5 bases; junction bases outside the gene matches: 9. CDR1 is MNHEY and CDR2 is SVGAGI in the germline V gene. DNA of the CDR3: TGTGCCAGCAGTTGGAGCGGGAGGGCCTCCGGAGATACGCAGTATTTT. This gives the protein CASSWSGRASGDTQYF.

Notes on this clonotype: An end of the junction does not agree with germline; a read error may underlie this. The chain employs TRBV5-6 and TRBJ1-1, with TRBD1 as a possible D gene (5 bases). CDR3 length: 15 residues. CDR1 and CDR2 from the germline V gene are SGHDT and YYEEEE. CDR3 in DNA: TGCGCCAGCAGCTTGTCCCTACAGATGGGGGTTGAAGCTTTCTTT. Translating gives CASSLSLQMGVEAFF.

This clonotype has ten or more counts. The chain carries TRBV20-1 and TRBJ2-7; 9 positions match TRBD1. V shed 6 bases, J shed 3 bases, and the junction held 12 bases outside the gene matches. The CDR3 totals 15 residues. From germline, CDR1 is DFQATT and CDR2 SNEGSKA (reference sequence). CDR3 in DNA: TGCAGTGCCCCTGCCCCCGGGACAGGGAGCTACGAGCAGTACTTC. Encoded protein: CSAPAPGTGSYEQYF.

The table lists this clonotype with a few counts. V gene TRBV19 combines with J gene TRBJ1-5, with TRBD1 matching 7 bases. Germline lookup yields CDR1 LNHDA and CDR2 SQIVND (reference sequence). The CDR3 covers 16 residues. V was pared by 5 bases and J by 0 bases, with 7 bases of the junction left unmatched. The CDR3, as DNA: TGTGCCAGTAGTCGCGCGAGACAGGGTAGCAATCAGCCCCAGCATTTT. It translates to CASSRARQGSNQPQHF.

This clonotype came up many times. The rearrangement uses TRBV29-1 and TRBJ2-3; TRBD2 agrees at 7 bases. Germline V gives CDR1 SQVTM, CDR2 ANQGSEA. CDR3 size: 11 residues. Trimming took 7 bases from V and 3 from J; bases not matched to a gene: 1. The CDR3 sequence is CSGTSTDTQYF. Here the CDR3 DNA reads TGCAGCGGGACTAGTACAGATACGCAGTATTTT.

This clonotype has at least ten counts. This chain joins TRBV12-3 or TRBV12-4 and TRBJ2-3, with 12 bases lining up with TRBD2. V lost 5 bases to trimming and J lost 6 bases; unmatched junction nucleotides: 6. The CDR3 length is 15 residues. CDR3 sequence: CASSRSTSGGDTQYF. As DNA, the CDR3 is TGTGCCAGCAGTCGTTCGACTAGCGGGGGTGATACGCAGTATTTT.

There are a few counts of this clonotype. A much larger clone lies a single base off, so this may be a read error. The V call is TRBV20-1, the J call TRBJ1-5; TRBD1 matches 9 bases. The germline CDR1 and CDR2 sequences are DFQATT and SNEGSKA (reference sequence). CDR3 size: 14 residues. CDR3 nucleotide sequence: TGCAGAGCTAGAGGGACAGGGTATGAACAGCCCCAGCATTTT. It translates to CRARGTGYEQPQHF.

As to this clonotype: This may be a read error: a much more frequent sequence differs by one nucleotide. The chain combines TRBV7-9 with TRBJ1-6; weak D call: TRBD1 (6 bases). This CDR3 contains 15 residues. Germline CDR1 SEHNR, CDR2 FQNEAQ (reference sequence). CDR3 residues: CASSSDSSYNSPPHF. CDR3 DNA sequence: TGTGCCAGCAGCTCGGACAGCTCCTATAATTCACCCCCCCACTTT.

This clonotype was found many times. The chain joins TRBV5-6 to TRBJ2-1; 11 bases agree with TRBD2. Germline CDR1 SGHDT, CDR2 YYEEEE. The V and J ends lost 0 bases and 9 bases, in that order; junction bases with no gene match: 2. The CDR3 has 14 residues. This chain's CDR3 is CASSLDSGRGEQFF. DNA for the CDR3: TGTGCCAGCAGCTTGGATAGCGGGAGGGGTGAGCAGTTCTTC.

This clonotype was seen repeatedly, ten times or more. The chain recombines TRBV5-1 with TRBJ2-1; D ambiguous. The germline CDR1 and CDR2 sequences are SGHRS and YFSETQ. The V and J ends lost 1 base and 8 bases respectively, with 7 bases between them. The CDR3 runs to 12 residues. DNA for the CDR3: TGCGCCAGCAGCTTGTTTGGGGATGAGCAGTTCTTC. Residues: CASSLFGDEQFF.

This clonotype was found many times. J is TRBJ2-2 and V is TRBV5-6; TRBD1 aligns across 12 bases. CDR1 SGHDT and CDR2 YYEEEE come from the germline V gene. Trimming removed 4 bases from V and 4 bases from J; junction bases left unmatched: 5. The CDR3 spans 16 residues. The CDR3, as DNA: TGTGCCAGCAGCACGCCGGGACAGGGGGCCACCGGGGAGCTGTTTTTT. Its translation: CASSTPGQGATGELFF.

Note on this clonotype: With a much larger clone just one base away, this may be a read error. The rearrangement uses TRBV3-1 and TRBJ2-3; possibly TRBD2 for D (7 bases). Germline CDR1 reads LGHDT; CDR2 reads YNNKEL (reference sequence). The CDR3 is 16 amino acids. CDR3 protein: CACSQEGGGSTDTQYF. Here the CDR3 DNA reads TGTGCCTGCAGCCAAGAAGGGGGAGGGAGCACAGATACGCAGTATTTT.

This clonotype was seen many times. This rearrangement joins TRBV20-1 to TRBJ1-2; D remains ambiguous. The CDR3 is made up of 11 amino acids. Germline V gives CDR1 DFQATT, CDR2 SNEGSKA (reference sequence). The V end was cut by 5 bases, the J end by 2 bases, with 6 bases between. CDR3 in DNA: TGCAGTGCTGCCTTAAACTATGGCTACACCTTC. Its protein product is CSAALNYGYTF.

With regard to this clonotype: A much bigger clone sits one base away, suggesting this may be a read error. In this CDR3 the conserved last residue, phenylalanine or tryptophan, is missing, so a read error is likely. The chain joins TRBV29-1 to TRBJ1-1; a weak D match, TRBD1 (5 bases). Germline CDR1 SQVTM, CDR2 ANQGSEA. V was clipped by 7 bases and J by 3 bases, with 18 bases between them. The length of the CDR3 is 14 residues. The CDR3 here is CSAGGGKVDTEAFL. In DNA form, the CDR3 reads TGCAGCGCTGGGGGGGGTAAGGTTGACACTGAAGCTTTCCTT.

This rearrangement joins TRBV2 to TRBJ2-2; D is perhaps TRBD1 (6 bases). Trimming pared 5 bases from V and 5 bases from J, leaving 15 bases between. The germline CDR1 and CDR2 sequences are SNHLY and FYNNEI. This CDR3 comprises 15 residues. The CDR3 loop is CASSPGTRATGELFF. In DNA, the CDR3 is TGTGCCAGCAGTCCTGGGACAAGGGCGACCGGGGAGCTGTTTTTT.

This clonotype was picked up many times. The chain is built from TRBV7-8 and TRBJ2-1; D assignment may be TRBD1 or TRBD2 (5 bases each). From germline, CDR1 is SGHVS and CDR2 FQNEAQ. The CDR3 extends over 16 amino acids. V was pared by 1 base and J by 3 bases, with 13 bases between. The CDR3 DNA reads as TGTGCCAGCAGCTTAGTGGGGACCCCCCTCTACAATGAGCAGTTCTTC. It specifies CASSLVGTPLYNEQFF.

In its sample, this clonotype was seen once. Since a much larger clone is just one base distant, this may be a read error. This CDR3 fails to terminate in the conserved phenylalanine or tryptophan, so it likely reflects a read error. V usage is TRBV20-1 and J usage is TRBJ2-4; no clear D gene. From germline, CDR1 is DFQATT and CDR2 SNEGSKA (reference sequence). V lost 3 bases, J lost 6 bases, and 9 bases lay in between. The CDR3 length is 12 residues. CDR3 protein: CSASRVPNIQYL. In DNA, the CDR3 is TGCAGTGCTAGCCGGGTCCCAAACATTCAGTACTTA.